These T cell receptor beta chains were read from a single sample in a study of blood T cell repertoires in COVID-19. Profiling relied on immunoSEQ multiplex PCR, and the TCRdb table lists in-frame clones only, not all of them. The repertoire has about 140,000 clones, around 80% of them found once; the top ten carry roughly 9%. The sequencing sample was made of peripheral blood. The receptor set was obtained from a woman older than 75 in a cohort sampled during active or convalescent COVID-19. Both conserved end residues are part of each CDR3. Fields, in order: V gene, J gene, CDR3 length, CDR3 protein.

TRBV6-6	TRBJ1-2	13	CASNGQANYGYTF
TRBV2	TRBJ1-2	14	CASSKTTGEGGYTF
TRBV28	TRBJ1-6	16	CASSSQARIHNSPLHF
TRBV30	TRBJ1-6	15	CAWRADRLRNSPLHF
TRBV19	TRBJ1-2	13	CASSMQGAGGYTF
TRBV5-1	TRBJ2-3	15	CASSLPGQGTDTQYF
TRBV4-2	TRBJ1-4	19	CASSQLKRIPGQEDEKLFF
TRBV28	TRBJ2-2	19	CASSFRSGRVVRNTGELFF
TRBV6-5	TRBJ2-3	14	CAASLAGSTDTQYF
TRBV5-1	TRBJ2-1	15	CASSRWTRSYNEQFF
TRBV24-1	TRBJ2-5	16	CATSSPGLAAGGTQYF
TRBV19	TRBJ2-7	14	CASSTRQDSYEQYF
TRBV11-3	TRBJ2-3	17	CASSPSMGQKNTDTQYF
TRBV7-8	TRBJ1-1	14	CASSLKETNTEAFF
TRBV25-1	TRBJ2-6	17	CASSPAGRFSGANVLTF
TRBV6-6	TRBJ1-5	15	CASRPGQPPNQPQHF
TRBV7-8	TRBJ1-5	16	CASSLAHRDSNQPQHF
TRBV18	TRBJ1-2	12	CASSPAESGYTF
TRBV5-4	TRBJ2-3	20	CASSFDLGASGGTSTDTQYF
TRBV27	TRBJ2-4	17	CASSRRGSRAGINIQYF
TRBV10-3	TRBJ1-1	15	CAIRRQGRGNTEAFF
TRBV5-1	TRBJ1-2	13	CASSSQGDYGYTF
TRBV5-1	TRBJ2-1	16	CASSLEAGVRRSEQFF
TRBV11-2	TRBJ1-2	14	CASSTGGEGYGYTF
TRBV7-3	TRBJ2-3	17	CASSLTGTSGAADTQYF
TRBV10-3	TRBJ1-4	15	CAISESRTGPEKLFF
TRBV27	TRBJ2-3	16	CASSFSPRGAKDTQYF
TRBV5-4	TRBJ1-2	14	CASSPGQGHYGYTF
TRBV18	TRBJ1-3	16	CASSPQKGAAGNTIYF
TRBV24-1	TRBJ2-7	16	CATSDMGCRGNYEQYF
TRBV6-5	TRBJ2-2	14	CASRPSGGTGELFF
TRBV2	TRBJ1-1	15	CASNRDRSGNTEAFF
TRBV24-1	TRBJ2-1	16	CATSDARGGSYNEQFF
TRBV30	TRBJ1-5	13	CAWGKSGNQPQHF
TRBV5-6	TRBJ2-1	15	CASSRTGVPYNEQFF
TRBV19	TRBJ2-7	15	CASSLSGGDSYEQYF
TRBV5-5	TRBJ1-1	15	CASSLGQGDYTEAFF
TRBV5-5	TRBJ1-5	15	CASSFGQITNQPQHF
TRBV4-2	TRBJ1-2	15	CASSPRVQVNYGYTF
TRBV19	TRBJ2-3	14	CASSGTGGWYTQYF
TRBV3-1/TRBV3-2	TRBJ1-2	12	CASSYFSGGYTF
TRBV19	TRBJ2-2	16	CASSIVLGMNTGELFF